This T cell receptor (beta chain) is drawn from a study of shared clonotypes between healthy human individuals. Findings of the study overall: The naive CD4 repertoires of a handful of donors were compared, and around 5% of clonotypes were shared.

Generated by immunoSEQ multiplex PCR, the TCRdb table keeps only in-frame clones and is missing some. The repertoire has about 1.1 million clones, about 72% of them found once; the top ten carry roughly 0.83%. This CDR3 spans 14 amino acids. Germline trimming cut 4 bases from V and 8 bases from J; bases unmatched to any gene: 4. Per germline, CDR1 SGHRS and CDR2 YFSETQ. This clone was picked up many times. What it binds is unknown. This chain joins TRBV5-1 and TRBJ1-4; 11 nucleotides line up with TRBD1. Material for sequencing was memory CD4+ T cells from PBMCs. Specified subset: CD45RA-negative fraction. The sequence was collected from a man aged 18 to 30 in good health. Some clones in this sample may be carry-over from other donors' samples. This chain's CDR3 is CASSRTGGREKLFF. In DNA, the CDR3 is TGCGCCAGCAGCCGGACAGGGGGCCGCGAAAAACTGTTTTTT.